This T cell receptor (beta chain) was captured in a study of metastatic and nonmetastatic thyroid tumors. Study in general: Repertoire comparison spanned blood and tumor or nodule tissue of malignant and benign thyroid patients. Study findings and constraints: When malignant thyroid tumors were compared with benign nodules, TCR beta diversity was reportedly significantly higher in the malignant tumors. This held in both blood and tumor samples.

All patients reached thyroid surgery having received no treatment beforehand. Per the germline V gene, CDR1 is SNHLY and CDR2 is FYNNEI. The CDR3 is 11 residues long. V lost 4 bases to trimming and J lost 14 bases, with 11 bases between them. Authors' methods: Differences in CDR3 between clinicopathological groups were drawn on to build a classifier intended to discriminate distant-metastatic papillary thyroid cancer patients. With MiXCR, TCRdb reprocessed the PCR reads. Here the V and J calls rest on TCRdb's processing, not on the authors' analysis. The sample shows 20,000 or so clones, approximately 23% of them seen only once. This clone was detected a few times. Its antigen is undetermined.

The sequence was collected from a female donor with papillary thyroid cancer or a benign thyroid nodule (not recorded which). Some clones in this sample may be carry-over from other donors' samples. This sequence joins TRBV2 and TRBJ1-4; D unclear. Sequences were obtained from tumor tissue. Written as DNA, the CDR3 is TGTGCCAGCAGTGGACAATCAGGTCTGTTTTTT. Protein sequence: CASSGQSGLFF.